The entry that follows covers one TCR beta chain sequence. The antigen remains undetermined. Brentuximab vedotin exposure varied among the patients, all of whom had relapsed after autologous stem cell transplantation. Germline assignment: CDR1 SGHRS and CDR2 YFSETQ. CDR3 size: 17 residues. V lost 4 bases to trimming and J lost 5 bases; unmatched junction nucleotides: 15. The entry originates in a study of PD-1 blockade in classical Hodgkin lymphoma. Profiling relied on immunoSEQ multiplex PCR, and the TCRdb table lists in-frame clones only, not all of them. The profile shows about 50,000 clones, around 89% of them singletons. Regarding the study as a whole: Lower baseline TCR diversity was reported for newly diagnosed patients than for healthy donors. The study found that TCR diversity rose significantly by C4D1 in CD4+ but not CD8+ cells. Causes of the repertoire differences remain undefined, possibly disease activity or prior therapy.

The TCR sequence derives from a human donor with classical Hodgkin lymphoma. The chain recombines TRBV5-1 with TRBJ2-7; 10 nucleotides align to TRBD1. The sequencing here drew on peripheral blood mononuclear cells (PBMCs), taken before the second cycle of nivolumab. The DNA of the CDR3 is TGCGCCAGCAGCCGGGCTGTTCCGGGACAGGGGACCCACGAGCAGTACTTC. Protein product: CASSRAVPGQGTHEQYF.